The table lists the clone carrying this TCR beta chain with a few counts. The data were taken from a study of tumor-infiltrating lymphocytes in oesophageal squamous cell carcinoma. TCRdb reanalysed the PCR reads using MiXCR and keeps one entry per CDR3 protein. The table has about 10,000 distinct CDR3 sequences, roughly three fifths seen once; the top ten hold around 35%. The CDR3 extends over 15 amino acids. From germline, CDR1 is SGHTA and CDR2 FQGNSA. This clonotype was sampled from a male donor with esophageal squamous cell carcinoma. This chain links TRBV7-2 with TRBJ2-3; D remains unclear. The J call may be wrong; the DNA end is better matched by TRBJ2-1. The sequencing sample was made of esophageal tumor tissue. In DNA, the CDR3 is TGTGCCAGCAGCTTAGAAGCAGAAACCTACAATGAGCAGTTCTTC. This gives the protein CASSLEAETYNEQFF.